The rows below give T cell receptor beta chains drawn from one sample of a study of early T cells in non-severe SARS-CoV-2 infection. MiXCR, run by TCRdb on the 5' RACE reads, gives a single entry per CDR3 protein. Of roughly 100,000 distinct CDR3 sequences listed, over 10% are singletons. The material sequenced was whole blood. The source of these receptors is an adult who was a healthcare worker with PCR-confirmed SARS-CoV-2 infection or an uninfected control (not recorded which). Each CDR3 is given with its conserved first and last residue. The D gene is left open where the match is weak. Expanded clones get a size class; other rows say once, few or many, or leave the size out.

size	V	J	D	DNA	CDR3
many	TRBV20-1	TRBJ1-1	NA	TGCAGTGCTCGGGATAGTAAAACTGAAGCTTTCTTT	CSARDSKTEAFF
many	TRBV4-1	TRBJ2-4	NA	TGCGCCAGCAGCCAAGTGGACAGTCTAGCCAAAAACATTCAGTACTTC	CASSQVDSLAKNIQYF
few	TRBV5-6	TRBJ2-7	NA	TGTGCCAGCAGCGGCGACCGCTACGAGCAGTACTTC	CASSGDRYEQYF
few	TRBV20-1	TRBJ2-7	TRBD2	TGCAGTGCTAGGGGACTAGCGGGCCCCTACGAGCAGTACTTC	CSARGLAGPYEQYF
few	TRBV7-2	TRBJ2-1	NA	TGTGCCAGCAGCCCGGGGACTGCGTCCTACAATGAGCAGTTCTTC	CASSPGTASYNEQFF
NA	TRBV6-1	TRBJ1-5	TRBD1	TGTGCCAGCATCCGAGAACAGGGGGGCAATCAGCCCCAGCATTTT	CASIREQGGNQPQHF
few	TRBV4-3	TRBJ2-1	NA	TGCGCCAGCAGCCAAGAAATCCCAAACGTCCACACAGGACACGAAGAGCAGTTCTTC	CASSQEIPNVHTGHEEQFF
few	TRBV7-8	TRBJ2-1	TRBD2	TGTGCCAGCAGCTTAGGAAGACTAGCGGCTTACAATGAGCAGTTCTTC	CASSLGRLAAYNEQFF
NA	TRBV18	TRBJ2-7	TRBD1	TGTGCCAGCTCAGAACCGACAGGGGTAGTAGCCTACGAGCAGTACTTC	CASSEPTGVVAYEQYF
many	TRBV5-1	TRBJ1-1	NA	TGCGCCAGCAGCTTGGTCCGGGGACCTGAAGCTTTCTTT	CASSLVRGPEAFF
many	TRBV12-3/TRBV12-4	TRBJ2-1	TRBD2	TGTGCCAGCAGTAGGACTAGCGGGATTAGTAATGAGCAGTTCTTC	CASSRTSGISNEQFF
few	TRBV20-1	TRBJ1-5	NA	TGCAGTGGCGGTGTGGGCCGAACTCAGCCCCAGCATTTT	CSGGVGRTQPQHF
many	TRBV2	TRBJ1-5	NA	TGTGCCAGCGAAGGGGGGCGCAATCAGCCCCAGCATTTT	CASEGGRNQPQHF
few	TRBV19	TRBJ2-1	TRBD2	TGTGCCAGCCCCACTAGCGGCCCAAGCTCCTACAATGAGCAGTTCTTC	CASPTSGPSSYNEQFF
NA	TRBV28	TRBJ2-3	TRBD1	TGTGCCAGCAGTGAAGGACAGGGAGCTGGGGATACGCAGTATTTT	CASSEGQGAGDTQYF
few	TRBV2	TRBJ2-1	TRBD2	TGTGCCAGCAGTGTGGTTCTGGCGGGAGGGATCTACAATGAGCAGTTCTTC	CASSVVLAGGIYNEQFF
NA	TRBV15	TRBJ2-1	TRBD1	TGTGCCACCAGCAGAGAAACAGGGGGATACAATGAGCAGTTCTTC	CATSRETGGYNEQFF
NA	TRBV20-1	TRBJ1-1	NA	TGCAGTGCCAGGGGCGCGACTGAAGCTTTCTTT	CSARGATEAFF
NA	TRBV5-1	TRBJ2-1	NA	TGCGCCAGCAGCTTGTGGGACACCAACTCGGGGAATGAGCAGTTCTTC	CASSLWDTNSGNEQFF
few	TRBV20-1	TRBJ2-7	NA	TGCAGTGCTAGGGAGACCTACGAGCAGTACTTC	CSARETYEQYF
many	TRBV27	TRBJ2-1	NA	TGTGCCAGCAGTTATGCTAGCCCGGGCCATGAGCAGTTCTTC	CASSYASPGHEQFF
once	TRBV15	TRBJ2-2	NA	TGTGCCACCAGCATTAACACCGGGGAGCTGTTTTTT	CATSINTGELFF
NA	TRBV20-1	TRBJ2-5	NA	TGCAGTGCAAGTCGTGGTCGGAAAGAGACCCAGTACTTC	CSASRGRKETQYF
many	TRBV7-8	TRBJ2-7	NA	TGTGCCAGCAGCTTTCAGGGCTACGAGCAGTACTTC	CASSFQGYEQYF
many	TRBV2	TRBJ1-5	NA	TGTGCCAGCAGTGAAGAAGGCGGGCTGCCCCAGCATTTT	CASSEEGGLPQHF